This TCR beta chain was profiled in a study of identical twins (dated by TCRdb to about 2016). Background for the entire study: To test whether fetal clonotypes persist, the study used deep sequencing on TCR alpha and beta repertoires from monozygotic twins, unrelated adults of various ages, and cord blood. To rule out contamination, replicate twin experiments were performed at different times with different library preparation protocols.

Sequences DFQATT (CDR1) and SNEGSKA (CDR2) are obtained from the germline V gene (reference sequence). The V end gives up 6 bases and the J end 3 bases, leaving 15 bases in the junction not matched to a gene. Including the terminal cysteine and phenylalanine, the CDR3 comprises 16 residues. The read is trimmed to its CDR3 DNA, 48 bases read in frame from base 1. The paper as a whole reports these results and caveats: Compared with coincidental sharing between unrelated individuals, out-of-frame TCR alpha sequences shared between twins had an excess of sequences with low generation probability. Zero-insertion analyses could be partly confounded by invariant T cells such as MAIT and iNKT, although diverse VJ usage argued against such confounding for most clonotypes. Because the same donors could not be followed over many years, the conclusions depended on cross-sectional statistical analysis. Abundant cord blood beta clonotypes had fewer insertions, young adult naive repertoires showed a similar but weaker trend, and memory repertoires showed no such trend. A weaker excess of twin sharing was found in beta out-of-frame sequences because the signal-to-noise ratio was lowered by fewer shared sequences. Out-of-frame TCR alpha sharing in monozygotic twins was systematically underestimated by recombination models, whereas sharing between unrelated individuals was in agreement with the recombination models.

A remark on this clonotype: No antigen is known for it. Qualities for individual bases were not recorded, and no much larger clone is one base off.

Receptor libraries were prepared by 5' RACE. Sequencer: Illumina HiSeq 2000. Template switching added a universal primer binding site, and the final cDNA carried a unique molecular identifier that allowed TCR cDNA molecules to be counted accurately. First-strand cDNA for TCR alpha and beta chains was synthesized from specific primers in the conserved constant-segment region. To control for contamination, every cDNA library carried two barcodes: a SMART-Mk sample barcode plus Illumina barcodes. TruSeq adapter sequences along with Illumina sample barcodes were introduced in two successive PCR steps. TCR alpha and beta cDNA libraries were sequenced on the Illumina HiSeq platform with custom primers. On the study's bioinformatics: Raw reads were processed with MiGEC to extract unique molecular identifiers, and MiXCR was used to determine CDR3 positions. Recombination models were inferred per individual with the repgenHMM and IGoR tools using an EM algorithm. The tcR package in R was used for shared clonotype analysis, with sharing normalized by the product of cloneset sizes. To study raw recombination free of thymic and clonal selection effects, out-of-frame nonproductive sequences were analyzed. The public sequencing data were trimmed at Q25 with fastp and processed into clonotypes with MiXCR by TCRdb, which kept only in-frame beta chains. Duplicate CDR3 protein sequences are folded into a single record with the most common DNA and genes. These V and J calls rely on TCRdb rather than the paper's analysis. The sample table shows 690,000 or so distinct CDR3 sequences, and around 8.6% are seen once. The ten most abundant clones make up approximately 0.94% of the sample.

Only healthy Caucasian donors were included. Three pairs of female monozygotic twins, all aged about 18 to 29 years, were included in the twin cohort. Peripheral blood mononuclear cells were the source from which RNA for the TCR libraries was isolated. The data were also submitted as part of a second study, on yellow fever vaccine responses in identical twins. From that second study: According to the authors, the vaccine-induced T cell response in identical twins seemed to be partly convergent and partly specific to each individual. In identical twins, the study followed T cell clones that responded to the vaccine with precision.

Sequencing used PBMCs. The chain is made from TRBV20-1 and TRBJ1-1, with 8 central nucleotides matching TRBD1. This receptor was taken from a woman aged 18-29 years in good health. The nucleotides read TGCAGTGCCCTCCACACAACGACAGGGGTGGACACTGAAGCTTTCTTT. Protein translation: CSALHTTTGVDTEAFF.